This is a list of T cell receptor beta chains from one sample in a study of cytomegalovirus exposure and HLA in healthy donors. Sequenced by immunoSEQ multiplex PCR; TCRdb stores in-frame clones only, minus some. Of some 170,000 clones in the sample, 75% were seen once. Sequencing used PBMCs. The source of these receptors is a woman in her forties or fifties in good health and CMV-seropositive. CDR3s include the opening cysteine and the closing phenylalanine or tryptophan. A D gene is named only where the DNA matches it firmly. Size is stated for part of the rows, as once, few or many counts, or as a class when the clone is expanded.

V gene | clone size | D gene | CDR3 protein
TRBV15 | - | - | CATSRDRPGTYEQYF
TRBV7-9 | - | TRBD2 | CASSLNLRGGQETQYF
TRBV7-2 | - | - | CASTEDGGSYNEQFF
TRBV29-1 | - | TRBD1 | CSVLTGWSTEAFF
TRBV6-5 | - | - | CASGSGDGNQPQHF
TRBV2 | - | TRBD1 | CASKGDRGYGELFF
TRBV27 | few | - | CASSPLDRSDTEAFF
TRBV7-3 | - | TRBD1 | CASSLKTPGQKTDTQYF
TRBV29-1 | - | - | CSVRTPTNEKLFF
TRBV9 | - | TRBD2 | CASSVVLAGTSSRDYEQYF
TRBV2 | once | - | CASRARQHTDTQYF
TRBV15 | - | TRBD1 | CATSREQGVDIQYF
TRBV7-9 | - | - | CASSPDSYGEQYF
TRBV5-1 | few | - | CASSLTGGRKETQYF
TRBV6-5 | - | - | CASSKQGHEQYF